One sample yielded the 30 T cell receptor beta chains listed below, sequenced in a study of vaccination and CD4 T cells after COVID-19. Their antigen targets remain unknown. The assay that was used to sequence DNA from cultured CD4+ T cells was the Oncomine TCR Beta short-read assay. MiXCR, applied by TCRdb to the PCR reads, yields one record per CDR3 protein. Found here are 22,000 or so distinct CDR3 sequences, around 45% of them singletons; the top ten hold roughly an eighth. Treatment meaning: approximately 10-day PBMC culture with coronavirus spike peptide pools or control peptides (ViraFEST assay). Specimen: CD4+ T cells from blood, cultured in vitro. Receptor source: a human donor who had recovered from COVID-19.

The rearrangement links TRBV19 to TRBJ1-2; D call uncertain. Germline CDR1 and CDR2: LNHDA and SQIVND (reference sequence). The CDR3 is 12 residues long. Trimming removed 9 bases at V and 5 bases at J, with 13 bases between. The CDR3 loop is CASAGPYYGYTF. CDR3 DNA sequence: TGTGCCAGCGCCGGACCGTATTATGGCTACACCTTC.

The gene calls are TRBV24-1 and TRBJ2-7; TRBD1 agrees at 9 bases. The V and J ends lost 2 bases and 2 bases, in that order; junction bases with no gene match: 3. Germline CDR1 is KGHDR and CDR2 is SFDVKD. The CDR3 consists of 15 residues. The CDR3 sequence: CATSDSGTGTYEQYF. The CDR3, as DNA: TGTGCCACCAGTGATTCCGGGACAGGGACCTACGAGCAGTACTTC.

Judged by abundance, this clonotype is medium-sized. The chain recombines TRBV27 with TRBJ1-5; weak D call: TRBD1 (5 bases). CDR3 size: 12 residues. The V gene's germline CDR1 is MNHEY and CDR2 SMNVEV (reference sequence). The ends were cut back, 8 bases at V and 7 bases at J, with 12 bases in the middle. CDR3 coding DNA: TGTGCCAGCCAGGGAGTCGGGCAGCCCCAGCATTTT. Protein product: CASQGVGQPQHF.

This chain's CDR3 is CASSQESGFGRRETQYF. CDR3 bases: TGCGCCAGCAGCCAAGAATCAGGGTTTGGGAGGCGGGAGACCCAGTACTTC. The chain links TRBV4-1 to TRBJ2-5, with D perhaps matching TRBD2 (6 bases). Per germline, CDR1 MGHRA and CDR2 YSYEKL. The CDR3 covers 17 residues. V shed 0 bases and J shed 5 bases, with 19 bases lying between them.

This clonotype was detected a few times. This sequence joins TRBV21-1 and TRBJ1-1; TRBD1 reflects the table's D call only, with no check against the DNA. TRBV21-1 has pseudogene status. This CDR3 is 14 amino acids long. CDR3 sequence reads: CASSKEGLNTEAFF. CDR3 DNA sequence: TGTGCCAGCAGCAAAGAGGGGTTGAACACTGAAGCTTTCTTT.

The V and J genes are TRBV7-2 and TRBJ2-3; D gene ambiguous. The CDR3 spans 15 residues. Germline CDR1 SGHTA, CDR2 FQGNSA. Trimming cost V 4 bases and J 0 bases, with 11 bases left between them. The CDR3 coding sequence is TGTGCCAGCAGCTCCTATTCCGCTAGCACAGATACGCAGTATTTT. This codes for CASSSYSASTDTQYF.

This clonotype has a handful of counts. The CDR3 is CASSTGSLETAQHF. The DNA of the CDR3 is TGTGCCAGCAGTACTGGATCCCTGGAGACGGCCCAGCATTTT. This chain links TRBV28 with TRBJ1-5; D gene ambiguous. Per the germline V gene, CDR1 is MDHEN and CDR2 is SYDVKM. The CDR3 length is 14 residues. Trimming shortened V by 5 bases and J by 11 bases, and 19 bases separated the two germline ends.

The genes are TRBV27 and TRBJ1-6, with D possibly TRBD1 on 5 matching bases. This CDR3 is built from 14 residues. V shed 6 bases and J shed 13 bases, with 19 bases lying between them. The germline CDR1 and CDR2 sequences are MNHEY and SMNVEV (reference sequence). CDR3 amino acids: CASRSPGTVAPLHF. The CDR3 DNA reads TGTGCCAGCAGAAGCCCCGGGACGGTCGCTCCCCTCCACTTT.

The chain recombines TRBV28 with TRBJ2-5; D may be TRBD1 (5 bases). CDR3 length: 12 amino acids. Trimming removed 6 bases from V and 5 bases from J, with 10 bases in between. Germline V CDR1 and CDR2: MDHEN, SYDVKM. This CDR3 is CASRSDSETQYF. The CDR3 DNA follows: TGTGCCAGCAGATCCGACAGCGAGACCCAGTACTTC.

The chain employs TRBV29-1 and TRBJ2-5; D is uncertain. In germline, CDR1 is SQVTM, CDR2 ANQGSEA. V lost 7 bases to trimming and J lost 5 bases, with 11 bases between them. The CDR3 extends over 11 amino acids. The CDR3 sequence is CSASMGETQYF. In DNA, the CDR3 is TGCAGCGCGAGCATGGGGGAGACCCAGTACTTC.

Only a few counts were recorded for this clonotype. The chain is built from TRBV20-1 and TRBJ2-7; possibly TRBD1 for D (8 bases). This CDR3 comprises 15 residues. Germline V gives CDR1 DFQATT, CDR2 SNEGSKA (reference sequence). Trimming took off 6 bases at V and 5 bases at J, with 23 bases between the two ends. DNA of the CDR3: TGCAGTGCACCCTATGGGGGGGCAGGGGGCGACGAGCAGTACTTC. Protein: CSAPYGGAGGDEQYF.

The V gene is TRBV27, the J gene TRBJ2-7; 7 bases agree with TRBD1. Germline lookup yields CDR1 MNHEY and CDR2 SMNVEV (reference sequence). V shed 1 base and J 3 bases; nucleotides not matched to a gene: 12. This CDR3 region has 17 residues. In nucleotides, the CDR3 is TGTGCCAGCAGTTTATATCCCCCAGGGACAGCCGGCTACGAGCAGTACTTC. This codes for CASSLYPPGTAGYEQYF.

The chain is built from TRBV7-8 and TRBJ2-2; the D call may be TRBD1 or TRBD2 (6 bases each). The V end lost 4 bases, the J end lost 7 bases, and 22 bases lay between the germline ends. This CDR3 contains 17 residues. Germline assignment: CDR1 SGHVS and CDR2 FQNEAQ. The CDR3 DNA sequence: TGTGCCAGCAGCTCACGAATTGGGGGGCTTTATATCGGGGAGCTGTTTTTT. It specifies CASSSRIGGLYIGELFF. The variable domain in full, completed from reference TRBV7-8 and TRBJ2-2, reads GAGVSQSPRYKVAKRGQDVALRCDPISGHVSLFWYQQALGQGPEFLTYFQNEAQLDKSGLPSDRFFAERPEGSVSTLKIQRTQQEDSAVYLCASSSRIGGLYIGELFFGEGSRLTVL.

The chain has TRBV6-5 and TRBJ1-6; D call uncertain. Germline CDR1 and CDR2: MNHEY and SVGAGI. Trimming cost V 0 bases and J 8 bases, with 8 bases left between them. The CDR3 totals 14 residues. CDR3 protein: CASSYSFGDSPLHF. As DNA, the CDR3 is TGTGCCAGCAGTTACTCGTTCGGGGATTCACCCCTCCACTTT.

This clonotype was seen a handful of times. One end of the junction varies from germline; a read error may be responsible. The CDR3 bases are TGCGCCAGCAGTGAGTCTAATCAGCCCCAGCATTTT. Its translation: CASSESNQPQHF. J is TRBJ1-5 and V is TRBV6-1, with D uncertain. Germline loops: CDR1 MNHNS, CDR2 SASEGT. This CDR3 is 12 amino acids long.

Remarks on this clonotype: The DNA is left out, because the CDR3 cannot be placed on it with certainty; the CDR3 is given as TCRdb lists it. V and J are TRBV5-1 and TRBJ2-2. The CDR3 is 21 amino acids in total, end residues counted. Germline V gene data show CDR1 as SGHRS and CDR2 as YFSETQ. The CDR3 loop reads CASTNQTSMYLCASSFGELFF.

This clonotype was seen more than once but under ten times. This chain links TRBV20-1 with TRBJ1-5, with a weak D call TRBD1 (6 bases). Germline assignment: CDR1 DFQATT and CDR2 SNEGSKA (reference sequence). Trimming pared 0 bases from V and 5 bases from J, leaving 14 bases between. This CDR3 has 15 amino acids. The CDR3 protein is CSARDHGGADQPQHF. Written as DNA, the CDR3 is TGCAGTGCTAGAGATCACGGGGGCGCCGATCAGCCCCAGCATTTT.

This chain uses TRBV6-1 with TRBJ1-4; tentatively, D is TRBD1 (5 bases). Deletions cut 6 bases from V and 7 bases from J, with 18 bases between. This CDR3 contains 15 residues. Looked up from germline, CDR1 is MNHNS and CDR2 is SASEGT. CDR3 sequence (DNA): TGTGCCAGCAGGATAACCGTGGGGCGAGGTGAAAAACTGTTTTTT. Its translation is CASRITVGRGEKLFF.

The V call is TRBV6-1, the J call TRBJ1-2; no firm D call. Germline values: CDR1 MNHNS, CDR2 SASEGT. The CDR3 contains 15 residues. Trimming removed 5 bases at V and 5 bases at J, with 18 bases between. Here the CDR3 reads CASSPPGRALYGYTF. In nucleotides, the CDR3 is TGTGCCAGCAGTCCCCCGGGTAGGGCCCTGTATGGCTACACCTTC.

V gene TRBV24-1 combines with J gene TRBJ1-2; 8 bases map to TRBD1. CDR3 length: 19 residues. Trimming took 5 bases from V and 4 from J; bases not matched to a gene: 20. Per the germline V gene, CDR1 is KGHDR and CDR2 is SFDVKD. CDR3 region: CATSGPRPDRAKEAYGYTF. The CDR3 DNA reads as TGTGCCACCAGTGGCCCCCGCCCGGACAGGGCGAAGGAGGCCTATGGCTACACCTTC.

This chain joins TRBV20-1 and TRBJ2-1; TRBD2 might be the D (5 bases). The CDR3 covers 13 residues. V lost 3 bases and J lost 9, with 15 bases in between. In germline, CDR1 is DFQATT, CDR2 SNEGSKA (reference sequence). CDR3 loop: CSASPRMGSEQFF. Here the CDR3 DNA reads TGCAGTGCTAGCCCTCGTATGGGGAGTGAGCAGTTCTTC.

This chain uses TRBV6-1 with TRBJ2-7, with D uncertain. Germline V gene lookup returns CDR1 MNHNS and CDR2 SASEGT. Trimming shortened V by 5 bases and J by 3 bases, and 14 bases separated the two germline ends. The CDR3 runs 14 residues. CDR3 nucleotide sequence: TGTGCCAGCAGTCTCCACGTCGGCAGCTACGAGCAGTACTTC. Translation: CASSLHVGSYEQYF.

This rearrangement joins TRBV4-3 to TRBJ2-3, with TRBD2 identical over 15 bases. The CDR3 is 19 residues long. Losses at the gene ends were 0 bases for V and 3 bases for J; bases not matched to a gene: 7. Germline CDR1 reads LGHNA; CDR2 reads YSLEER. This CDR3 is CASSQDIQGTSGRTDTQYF. DNA for the CDR3: TGCGCCAGCAGCCAAGATATCCAGGGGACTAGCGGGAGGACAGATACGCAGTATTTT.

J is TRBJ1-1 and V is TRBV7-9, with 8 bases fitting TRBD1. Per germline, CDR1 SEHNR and CDR2 FQNEAQ (reference sequence). Germline trimming cut 3 bases from V and 2 bases from J; bases unmatched to any gene: 2. This CDR3 has 14 residues. CDR3 sequence: CASSFTGGNTEAFF. In DNA form, the CDR3 reads TGTGCCAGCAGCTTCACAGGGGGTAACACTGAAGCTTTCTTT.

DNA for the CDR3: TGTGCCAGCAGACGAAGGTCCGGGGAGCTGTTTTTT. Translating gives CASRRRSGELFF. V usage is TRBV28 and J usage is TRBJ2-2; no reliable D call. The germline V gene encodes CDR1 MDHEN and CDR2 SYDVKM. The CDR3 has 12 residues. V gave up 6 bases and J gave up 6 bases, with 8 bases separating them. Full variable domain (rest looked up from reference TRBV28 and TRBJ2-2): DVKVTQSSRYLVKRTGEKVFLECVQDMDHENMFWYRQDPGLGLRLIYFSYDVKMKEKGDIPEGYSVSREKKERFSLILESASTNQTSMYLCASRRRSGELFFGEGSRLTVL.

The genes are TRBV28 and TRBJ1-5; D is perhaps TRBD1 (6 bases). The CDR3 loop spans 14 amino acids. Germline V lookup: CDR1 MDHEN, CDR2 SYDVKM. The ends were cut back, 7 bases at V and 7 bases at J, with 17 bases in the middle. This chain's CDR3 is CASIGTGLWQPQHF. The CDR3 bases are TGTGCCAGCATAGGTACAGGGCTATGGCAGCCCCAGCATTTT.

The chain employs TRBV28 and TRBJ1-2; 10 bases are a match to TRBD1. V lost 5 bases to trimming and J lost 4 bases; unmatched junction nucleotides: 10. The CDR3 extends over 16 amino acids. Germline values: CDR1 MDHEN, CDR2 SYDVKM. This CDR3 is CASSPSGQGFAYGYTF. CDR3 nucleotide sequence: TGTGCCAGCAGTCCCTCGGGACAGGGGTTTGCCTATGGCTACACCTTC.

This clonotype came up a few times. The gene calls are TRBV19 and TRBJ2-5; 7 bases are shared with TRBD1. V shed 6 bases, J shed 2 bases, and the junction held 9 bases outside the gene matches. CDR1 LNHDA and CDR2 SQIVND come from the germline V gene (reference sequence). The CDR3 consists of 15 residues. CDR3 nucleotides: TGTGCCAGTAGCCCCCGGGACAGACAACAAGAGACCCAGTACTTC. This gives the protein CASSPRDRQQETQYF. Filled out from reference TRBV19 and TRBJ2-5, the complete variable domain reads DGGITQSPKYLFRKEGQNVTLSCEQNLNHDAMYWYRQDPGQGLRLIYYSQIVNDFQKGDIAEGYSVSREKKESFPLTVTSAQKNPTAFYLCASSPRDRQQETQYFGPGTRLLVL.

Only a few counts were recorded for this clonotype. The rearrangement joins TRBV6-1 to TRBJ1-6; TRBD1 might be the D (5 bases). The CDR3 extends over 14 amino acids. V lost 4 bases to trimming and J lost 10 bases, with 14 bases between them. The germline V gene encodes CDR1 MNHNS and CDR2 SASEGT. CDR3 sequence: CASSVGGLDSPLHF. The DNA of the CDR3 is TGTGCCAGCAGTGTTGGGGGTCTAGACTCACCCCTCCACTTT.

The chain combines TRBV7-6 with TRBJ2-1; D is undetermined. The CDR3 extends over 15 amino acids. Per the germline V gene, CDR1 is SGHVS and CDR2 is FNYEAQ. The V and J ends lost 5 bases and 0 bases respectively, with 11 bases between them. The CDR3 sequence: CASSRSLSSYNEQFF. The CDR3 DNA is TGTGCCAGCAGCCGAAGTCTGAGCTCCTACAATGAGCAGTTCTTC.